Listed below are T cell receptor beta chains from one sample, sequenced in a study of tumour-infiltrating T cells in Burkitt lymphoma. Data came from immunoSEQ multiplex PCR; TCRdb stores just in-frame clones and leaves some out. The sample includes tens of thousands of clones, approximately 31% seen only once; the top ten take 2.9%. Sequenced input: tumor tissue. These receptors were obtained from a human donor with Burkitt lymphoma. CDR3s include the opening cysteine and the closing phenylalanine or tryptophan. D genes are given only for firm matches. Rows give clone size only sometimes, using once, few, many, or a class for an expanded clone.

TRBV2	NA	many	TRBJ2-5	TGTGCCAGCAGTGCGAACAGGGAGACCCAGTACTTC	CASSANRETQYF
TRBV19	NA	NA	TRBJ1-2	TGTGCCAGTAGTTCAGAGCGCGGCTACACCTTC	CASSSERGYTF
TRBV10-3	TRBD2	NA	TRBJ2-3	TGTGCCGTCCAGCGGGGGGGCGGAGATACGCAGTATTTT	CAVQRGGGDTQYF
TRBV29-1	NA	few	TRBJ2-1	TGCAGCGTCAACCTACTATCCGAGCAGTTCTTC	CSVNLLSEQFF
TRBV11-2	NA	NA	TRBJ1-6	TGTGCCAGCAGCTTGGGGAGCTCCTATAATTCACCCCTCCACTTT	CASSLGSSYNSPLHF
TRBV11-2	TRBD1	NA	TRBJ1-1	TGTGCCAGCAGCCGGGACAGGGGGCTCATAAACACTGAAGCTTTCTTT	CASSRDRGLINTEAFF
TRBV19	TRBD1	NA	TRBJ1-5	TGTGCCAGTAGTGCGGACAGGGGGCGCTTTCAGCCCCAGCATTTT	CASSADRGRFQPQHF
TRBV7-9	NA	NA	TRBJ2-7	TGTGCCAGCAGCTTACCGCAGGACTACGAGCAGTACTTC	CASSLPQDYEQYF
TRBV10-3	TRBD1	NA	TRBJ1-5	TGTGCCATCAGTGCCACGGGACAGGGAAATCAGCCCCAGCATTTT	CAISATGQGNQPQHF
TRBV4-1	NA	NA	TRBJ1-5	TGCGCCAGCAGCCCGGCCGGACGCTATAGCAATCAGCCCCAGCATTTT	CASSPAGRYSNQPQHF
TRBV15	NA	few	TRBJ1-1	TGTGCCACCAGCAGAGTCAAAGGGGGGGAAGCTTTCTTT	CATSRVKGGEAFF
TRBV5-1	NA	few	TRBJ2-7	TGCGCCAGCAGCTTGGTAGCATCGGGGATCTACGAGCAGTACTTC	CASSLVASGIYEQYF
TRBV4-2	TRBD2	NA	TRBJ2-5	TGTGCCAGCAGCCACTTAGCGGGGTCCCAAGAGACCCAGTACTTC	CASSHLAGSQETQYF
TRBV5-6	NA	NA	TRBJ1-5	TGTGCCAGCAGCTTGTTCGGGACGCTAAATCAGCCCCAGCATTTT	CASSLFGTLNQPQHF
TRBV5-6	TRBD1	few	TRBJ1-5	TGTGCCAGCAGCAACGAAGGACAGGATAATCAGCCCCAGCATTTT	CASSNEGQDNQPQHF
TRBV2	NA	NA	TRBJ2-5	TGTGCCAGCAGTGGTAACCGACAGGAGCAGTACTTC	CASSGNRQEQYF
TRBV19	TRBD1	NA	TRBJ1-2	TGTGCCAGTAGTAAGGGACAGGGGGCCTACTATGGCTACACCTTC	CASSKGQGAYYGYTF
TRBV4-2	NA	few	TRBJ2-5	TGTGCCAGCAGCCAAGCGACAGGCCTCCAAGAGACCCAGTACTTC	CASSQATGLQETQYF
TRBV27	TRBD1	NA	TRBJ2-5	TGTGCCAGCAGTTTGGGACAGCCAACCTCGGGGACCCAGTACTTC	CASSLGQPTSGTQYF
TRBV2	NA	few	TRBJ2-1	TGTGCCAGCCGGGCGATACTACAGTTCTTC	CASRAILQFF
TRBV2	NA	few	TRBJ1-6	TGTGCCAGCAGTGGGTACGGGGAACTCCACTTT	CASSGYGELHF
TRBV12-2	NA	NA	TRBJ1-2	TGTGCAAGTCGCTTTGGGGCAAGGGGTGACTATGGCTACACCTTC	CASRFGARGDYGYTF
TRBV7-7	NA	NA	TRBJ2-1	TGTGCCAGCACCCAGGGTCCGGATAATGAGCAGTTCTTC	CASTQGPDNEQFF
TRBV7-2	NA	NA	TRBJ2-3	TGTGCCGTACAGAGGGTCCCAGATACGCAGTATTTT	CAVQRVPDTQYF
TRBV5-1	NA	NA	TRBJ2-1	TGCGCCAGCAGCGGGGATACTAACTACTACAATGAGCAGTTCTTC	CASSGDTNYYNEQFF
TRBV10-3	NA	NA	TRBJ2-3	TGTGCCATCAGTGAGTCGGGGCGGGATACGCAGTATTTT	CAISESGRDTQYF
TRBV18	NA	NA	TRBJ1-6	TGTGCCAGCTCACCTGGTCAAGGTGGATCACCCCTCCACTTT	CASSPGQGGSPLHF
TRBV6-5	NA	NA	TRBJ1-3	TGTGCCAGCAGTTACCAGTCTGGAAACACCATATATTTT	CASSYQSGNTIYF
TRBV7-9	NA	NA	TRBJ2-5	TGTGCCAGCAGCTTAGGGGATTCGACCGCGTACCAAGAGACCCAGTACTTC	CASSLGDSTAYQETQYF
TRBV27	TRBD1	NA	TRBJ1-5	TGTGCCAGCAGTCCTCTCCCGACAGGGTTGAGCAATCAGCCCCAGCATTTT	CASSPLPTGLSNQPQHF
TRBV4-3	TRBD2	NA	TRBJ2-3	TGCGCCAGCAGCCAAGACAGGGACTACACAGATACGCAGTATTTT	CASSQDRDYTDTQYF
TRBV19	NA	few	TRBJ1-3	TGTGCCAGTAGTCCCGGGACCGCGATCCCCGGAAACACCATATATTTT	CASSPGTAIPGNTIYF
TRBV5-1	NA	once	TRBJ2-5	TGCGCCAGCAGTTCTCAGGAGACCCAGTACTTC	CASSSQETQYF
TRBV6-1	TRBD1	few	TRBJ2-1	TGTGCCAGCAGTGTTGACAGGGTAGGTGGTAATGAGCAGTTCTTC	CASSVDRVGGNEQFF
TRBV4-3	TRBD1	few	TRBJ1-6	TGCGCCAGCAGCCAAGATCGAAGGGGGCTTAATTCACCCCTCCACTTT	CASSQDRRGLNSPLHF
TRBV7-2	NA	NA	TRBJ1-4	TGTGCCAGCAGCTTAGTCGCGACAGCAACTAATGAAAAACTGTTTTTT	CASSLVATATNEKLFF
TRBV5-1	TRBD1	NA	TRBJ2-3	TGCGCCAGCAGCTACGGACAGGGGGATACGCAGTATTTT	CASSYGQGDTQYF